This T cell receptor (beta chain) was obtained from a study of T cell responses to AZD1222 COVID-19 vaccine. Study-level results: Donors were mostly white British, more females; clonal diversity possibly underestimated.

Concerning this clone itself: No antigen is known for it.

The method was immunoSEQ multiplex PCR; TCRdb's version includes in-frame clones alone and lacks a portion of them. The sample yields around 130,000 clones, 93% seen once. Trimming removed 5 bases at V and 8 bases at J, with 18 bases between. From germline, CDR1 is MDHEN and CDR2 SYDVKM. The CDR3 has 15 amino acids. The chain recombines TRBV28 with TRBJ1-4; D remains unclear. The receptor was derived from an adult in good health. The sequencing used peripheral blood, collected on day 0 of AZD1222 vaccination. CDR3 nucleotide sequence: TGTGCCAGCAGTGGGGAAGCCTCACGGCGAGAAAAACTGTTTTTT. Protein: CASSGEASRREKLFF.